The entry below gives a single T cell receptor (beta chain) sequence along with its context. The antigen is not known. The source of the sample is a study of cytomegalovirus exposure and HLA in healthy donors. Study background: Earlier, some 180 million T cells were analyzed, and some 120 million unique TCR beta sequences were found among them. Study-wide results and caveats: By HLA locus, TCR association rates varied in a later analysis, with DRB1 showing the most and HLA-C the fewest.

The PCR contained 60 Vbeta and 13 Jbeta primers. Sequenced by immunoSEQ multiplex PCR; TCRdb stores in-frame clones only, minus some. The sample holds 120,000 or so clones, around four fifths seen once. V gave up 4 bases and J gave up 3 bases, with 13 bases separating them. CDR1 SGHDN and CDR2 FVKESK come from the germline V gene. The CDR3 is 14 residues long. The receptor was isolated from a man younger than 35 in good health and CMV-seropositive. The sequencing sample was made of PBMCs. The rearrangement joins TRBV14 to TRBJ2-7; possibly TRBD1 for D (7 bases). CDR3 sequence (DNA): TGTGCCAGCAGCCGAGGGGGGACAGTCTACGAGCAGTACTTC. It specifies CASSRGGTVYEQYF.